Below, 9 T cell receptor beta chains from the same sample are listed, as sequenced in a study of a mutant IDH1 vaccine in newly diagnosed glioma. The sample's time point: baseline, week 1 (first vaccination visit). The treatment is: pre-vaccination baseline after standard-of-care therapy. This table comes from immunoSEQ multiplex PCR, and its TCRdb copy is limited to in-frame clones, with some not included. Here the sample spans over 55,000 clones, more than 70% being singletons. The source material was peripheral blood mononuclear cells (PBMCs), sampled from a glioma patient treated with radiotherapy, temozolomide or both. The source is a woman aged 18 to 35 with glioma. Some clones in this sample may be carry-over from other donors' samples.

The chain couples TRBV18 to TRBJ2-6; D remains ambiguous. This CDR3 spans 15 amino acids. The V end lost 6 bases, the J end lost 2 bases, and 11 bases lay between the germline ends. Germline CDR1 KGHSH, CDR2 LQKENI. The CDR3 loop reads CASSLGSPGANVLTF. The DNA for the CDR3 is TGTGCCAGCTCCCTAGGATCCCCTGGGGCCAACGTCCTGACTTTC.

The rearrangement uses TRBV12-5 and TRBJ1-6; no firm D call. CDR1 and CDR2 (germline): LGHNT, FRNRAP. The ends were cut back, 0 bases at V and 7 bases at J, with 10 bases in the middle. The CDR3 is 15 amino acids. The CDR3 region is CASGLVLEGNSPLHF. CDR3 bases: TGTGCTAGTGGTTTGGTACTCGAGGGCAATTCACCCCTCCACTTT.

The gene calls are TRBV7-3 and TRBJ2-1; TRBD2 matches 7 bases. Germline V gene sequence: CDR1 SGHTA, CDR2 FQGTGA. The CDR3 runs 15 residues. Germline trimming cut 5 bases from V and 9 bases from J; bases unmatched to any gene: 13. The DNA for the CDR3 is TGTGCCAGCAGCCTCCTCGGGGCGGGAGACCTTGAGCAGTTCTTC. It translates to CASSLLGAGDLEQFF.

This chain links TRBV6-1 with TRBJ2-3; possibly TRBD1 for D (5 bases). CDR1 is MNHNS and CDR2 is SASEGT in the germline V gene. This CDR3 region has 14 residues. The V gene lost 3 bases and the J gene lost 1 base, with 8 bases spanning the gap. The CDR3 DNA follows: TGTGCCAGCAGTGACGGACATCGCACAGATACGCAGTATTTT. Protein sequence: CASSDGHRTDTQYF.

With respect to this clone: This may arise from a read error, as a much more abundant clone is one base away. This CDR3 is also generated by other DNA sequences in the sample. The chain recombines TRBV19 with TRBJ2-7, with D perhaps matching TRBD1 or TRBD2 (5 bases each). Germline values: CDR1 LNHDA, CDR2 SQIVND (reference sequence). V shed 1 base and J shed 3 bases, with 7 bases lying between them. The CDR3 contains 13 residues. The CDR3 DNA reads TGTGCCAGTAGTATAGCGAGGGGCTACGAGCAGTACTTC. Its protein is CASSIARGYEQYF.

The rearrangement joins TRBV6-1 to TRBJ2-7; 7 bases agree with TRBD2. This CDR3 has 14 residues. CDR1 is MNHNS and CDR2 is SASEGT in the germline V gene. The J segment lost 4 bases and the V segment lost 8 bases, leaving 11 bases of the junction unmatched. CDR3 loop: CASSPHGGSYEQYF. The CDR3 DNA reads TGTGCCAGCTCCCCCCATGGCGGGAGTTACGAGCAGTACTTC.

V usage is TRBV15 and J usage is TRBJ2-7; no firm D call. Trimming stripped 0 bases from V and 2 bases from J, with 14 bases between. The CDR3 totals 16 residues. The V gene's germline CDR1 is LNHNV and CDR2 YYDKDF (reference sequence). CDR3 amino acids: CATSRDPSLITYEQYF. CDR3 DNA sequence: TGTGCCACCAGCAGAGATCCCTCATTGATCACCTACGAGCAGTACTTC.

The CDR3 DNA follows: TGCGCCAGCAGCATTGCGGGCCTCGCGGCAGATACGCAGTATTTT. It specifies CASSIAGLAADTQYF. The chain employs TRBV5-1 and TRBJ2-3; TRBD2 might be the D (5 bases). This CDR3 has 15 amino acids. V lost 4 bases and J 4 bases, leaving 16 bases between the germline ends. Germline V gives CDR1 SGHRS, CDR2 YFSETQ.

The chain recombines TRBV5-1 with TRBJ1-1, with D perhaps matching TRBD1 (6 bases). This CDR3 contains 15 residues. Germline assignment: CDR1 SGHRS and CDR2 YFSETQ. V was clipped by 0 bases and J by 0 bases, with 9 bases between them. Written as DNA, the CDR3 is TGCGCCAGCAGCTTGGGGGGGCGGATGAACACTGAAGCTTTCTTT. It encodes CASSLGGRMNTEAFF.